Listed below are T cell receptor beta chains from one sample, sequenced in a study of OX40 agonist ivuxolimab in advanced cancers. The data were produced by immunoSEQ multiplex PCR, yet TCRdb's version contains in-frame clones alone and is incomplete. The sample includes more than 70,000 clones, about 93% seen only once; the top ten take over 11%. The sample here was CD4+ or CD8+ T cells sorted from blood, taken in a trial of the OX40 agonist ivuxolimab. Receptors originate from an adult with an advanced solid tumor such as melanoma, head and neck, liver or kidney cancer. CDR3s include the opening cysteine and the closing phenylalanine or tryptophan. Each record gives: clone size, D gene, J gene, CDR3 length, V gene, CDR3 DNA, CDR3 protein. A D gene is named only where the DNA matches it firmly. Size tells how often a clone was seen (once, few, many) or the class of an expanded clone, and some rows leave it out.

>NA|NA|TRBJ1-5|14|TRBV27
TGTGCCAGCAGTTTGGCCTATAGCAATCAGCCCCAGCATTTT
CASSLAYSNQPQHF
>NA|NA|TRBJ1-4|14|TRBV4-3
TGCGCCAGCAGCCAGCACAGGGTCGGGGAAAAACTGTTTTTT
CASSQHRVGEKLFF
>NA|TRBD2|TRBJ2-1|16|TRBV2
TGTGCCATCACCCAGTCCGGGACTAGCGGGAGGAATGAGCAGTTCTTC
CAITQSGTSGRNEQFF
>NA|NA|TRBJ2-7|13|TRBV2
TGTGCCAGCAGTCTGACGAGCTCCTACGAGCAGTACTTC
CASSLTSSYEQYF
>NA|TRBD1|TRBJ1-2|14|TRBV6-5
TGTGCCAGCAGTTACCCAGGACAGGGGGAAGGCTACACCTTC
CASSYPGQGEGYTF
>once|NA|TRBJ2-5|15|TRBV29-1
TGCAGCGTTGAGGGGCTTCAGGACGGAGAAGAGACCCAGTACTTC
CSVEGLQDGEETQYF
>NA|NA|TRBJ2-7|14|TRBV28
TGTGCCAGCAGTCTTGGGCCCGACCGCTACGAGCAGTACTTC
CASSLGPDRYEQYF
>NA|TRBD1|TRBJ2-2|15|TRBV9
TGTGCCAGCACCGTGACAGGGTCCAACACCGGGGAGCTGTTTTTT
CASTVTGSNTGELFF
>NA|NA|TRBJ2-7|11|TRBV29-1
TGCAGCGTTGAAGAGGGCTTCGAGCAGTACTTC
CSVEEGFEQYF
>NA|NA|TRBJ1-5|17|TRBV7-9
TGTGCCAGCAGCGGGAATTTTATGGCAGCGAACAATCAGCCCCAGCATTTT
CASSGNFMAANNQPQHF
>NA|TRBD1|TRBJ1-2|14|TRBV7-9
TGTGCCAGCAGGCCTCCGGGACAGGGATTCGGCTACACCTTC
CASRPPGQGFGYTF
>NA|TRBD1|TRBJ2-7|13|TRBV6-5
TGTGCCAGCAGTCCGACAGGGGTCCACGAGCAGTACTTC
CASSPTGVHEQYF
>NA|TRBD1|TRBJ1-1|16|TRBV4-2
TGTGCCAGCAGCCAAGTGTCAGGGGGGATGAACACTGAAGCTTTCTTT
CASSQVSGGMNTEAFF
>NA|NA|TRBJ2-7|16|TRBV9
TGTGCCAGCAGCGTAAGCCCCTCCTTCGCGCCGTACGAGCAGTACTTC
CASSVSPSFAPYEQYF
>NA|TRBD2|TRBJ2-6|16|TRBV7-6
TGTGCCGGAAGGGGCGGGGGTGGCCCTGGGGCCAACGTCCTGACTTTC
CAGRGGGGPGANVLTF
>NA|TRBD2|TRBJ2-7|13|TRBV28
TGTGCCACTACGCGGGAGGCCCTCTACGAGCAGTACTTC
CATTREALYEQYF